The present T cell receptor (beta chain) was sequenced within a study of cytomegalovirus exposure and HLA in healthy donors. With 60 Vbeta and 13 Jbeta primers, the PCR was carried out. TCRdb's table, derived via immunoSEQ multiplex PCR, lists solely in-frame clones and lacks some. This repertoire includes 130,000 or so clones. Sequencing was done on a sample of PBMCs. This TCR was recovered from a woman aged 18 to 35 in good health and CMV-seronegative.

The CDR3 here is CASSLPFGVGYTF. The CDR3 coding sequence is TGTGCCAGCAGCCTCCCGTTCGGGGTCGGCTACACCTTC. This chain connects TRBV11-1 to TRBJ1-2; unclear D gene. This CDR3 spans 13 amino acids. The V gene lost 5 bases and the J gene lost 8 bases, with 15 bases spanning the gap. Looked up from germline, CDR1 is SGHAT and CDR2 is FQDESV (reference sequence).